The 27 T cell receptor beta chains below all came from one sample that was sequenced in a study of blood T cell repertoires in COVID-19. Repertoires were generated with immunoSEQ multiplex PCR, while TCRdb's copy carries only in-frame clones and drops some. Among about 200,000 clones listed, roughly 80% were seen once. Sequences were obtained from peripheral blood. The receptors stem from a man aged 55 to 70 with COVID-19, enrolled during active disease.

The chain has TRBV5-8 and TRBJ1-2, with a weak D call TRBD1 (5 bases). V dropped 4 bases and J dropped 11 bases, with 12 bases sitting between them. There are 11 residues in the CDR3. Looked up from germline, CDR1 is SGHTS and CDR2 is YDEGEE. CDR3 bases: TGTGCCAGCAGCCTTAGACAGATTTACACCTTC. This codes for CASSLRQIYTF.

The chain joins TRBV27 to TRBJ1-5; TRBD1 might be the D (6 bases). The germline V gene encodes CDR1 MNHEY and CDR2 SMNVEV (reference sequence). The CDR3 extends over 16 amino acids. The V end lost 2 bases, the J end lost 0 bases, and 11 bases lay between the germline ends. Here the CDR3 reads CASSLSGGRSNQPQHF. CDR3 nucleotides: TGTGCCAGCAGTTTAAGTGGGGGCCGTAGCAATCAGCCCCAGCATTTT.

The chain combines TRBV9 with TRBJ1-2; 7 bases are shared with TRBD1. The V segment lost 3 bases and the J segment 4 bases; nucleotides outside the gene matches: 6. The CDR3 spans 14 residues. Germline CDR1 reads SGDLS; CDR2 reads YYNGEE. The CDR3 DNA follows: TGTGCCAGCAGCGAAGGACAGGCCTCCTATGGCTACACCTTC. Translated, it gives CASSEGQASYGYTF.

The rearrangement links TRBV6-5 to TRBJ2-7; maybe TRBD1 (5 bases). CDR1 and CDR2 from the germline V gene are MNHEY and SVGAGI. The CDR3 length is 15 residues. The V gene lost 6 bases and the J gene lost 5 bases, with 20 bases spanning the gap. CDR3: CASSQAPTEYDEQYF. The DNA for the CDR3 is TGTGCCAGCAGCCAGGCTCCGACAGAATACGACGAGCAGTACTTC.

The chain combines TRBV5-1 with TRBJ2-3; D unresolved. This CDR3 is 13 amino acids long. The V end was cut by 4 bases, the J end by 1 base, with 7 bases between. Germline V gene sequence: CDR1 SGHRS, CDR2 YFSETQ. DNA for the CDR3: TGCGCCAGCAGCCCTTCGGGCACAGATACGCAGTATTTT. Translation: CASSPSGTDTQYF.

The CDR3 DNA follows: TGTGCCAGCTTTTACCTTTCACAGGGTTACACTGAAGCTTTCTTT. Translated, it gives CASFYLSQGYTEAFF. This chain connects TRBV2 to TRBJ1-1; TRBD1 might be the D (6 bases). The ends were cut back, 8 bases at V and 3 bases at J, with 19 bases in the middle. There are 15 residues in the CDR3. Germline V gene data show CDR1 as SNHLY and CDR2 as FYNNEI.

A word on this clone: Other DNA sequences in the same sample also yield this CDR3. The genes are TRBV7-9 and TRBJ1-4; 7 bases are a match to TRBD1. CDR1 is SEHNR and CDR2 is FQNEAQ in the germline V gene (reference sequence). V dropped 1 base and J dropped 7; count of bases not matched to a gene: 3. The CDR3 loop spans 14 amino acids. CDR3 sequence: CASSLDRGGEKLFF. DNA of the CDR3: TGTGCCAGCAGCTTAGACAGGGGTGGTGAAAAACTGTTTTTT.

V usage is TRBV28 and J usage is TRBJ1-5, with D perhaps TRBD1 (6 bases). The germline gives CDR1 MDHEN, CDR2 SYDVKM. The V end was cut by 6 bases, the J end by 5 bases, with 14 bases between. The CDR3 runs to 14 residues. CDR3 sequence reads: CASRPTGIDQPQHF. CDR3 DNA sequence: TGTGCCAGCAGGCCCACAGGGATCGATCAGCCCCAGCATTTT.

This chain connects TRBV10-3 to TRBJ1-6; TRBD1 matches at 8 bases. The trim removed 2 bases at V and 8 bases at J, leaving 5 bases unmatched. Germline CDR1 ENHRY, CDR2 SYGVKD. CDR3 length: 15 residues. CDR3 sequence (DNA): TGTGCCATCAGTGAGGGACAGGGAAATTATTCACCCCTCCACTTT. It translates to CAISEGQGNYSPLHF.

The chain combines TRBV6-5 with TRBJ2-2; TRBD1 aligns across 10 bases. Germline lookup yields CDR1 MNHEY and CDR2 SVGAGI. CDR3 size: 15 residues. The ends lost 7 bases at V and 4 bases at J; junction bases unmatched: 6. The DNA of the CDR3 is TGTGCCAGCACCTGGGACAGGGGAGGCACCGGGGAGCTGTTTTTT. Translated, it gives CASTWDRGGTGELFF.

The chain recombines TRBV10-2 with TRBJ2-2; 7 nucleotides line up with TRBD1. Germline V gene sequence: CDR1 WSHSY, CDR2 SAAADI. The CDR3 is 15 residues long. V lost 8 bases to trimming and J lost 0 bases; unmatched junction nucleotides: 6. The CDR3 sequence is CASYIGTANTGELFF. The CDR3 nucleotides are TGCGCCAGCTACATCGGGACAGCGAACACCGGGGAGCTGTTTTTT.

The chain carries TRBV6-6 and TRBJ1-6; 9 nucleotides align to TRBD1. V lost 5 bases, J lost 8 bases, and 7 bases stayed unmatched. CDR3 length: 15 amino acids. CDR1 is MNHNY and CDR2 is SVGAGI in the germline V gene (reference sequence). The CDR3 bases are TGTGCCAGCAGTCCGCCGGGACAGGGCCATTCACCCCTCCACTTT. It translates to CASSPPGQGHSPLHF.

The chain uses TRBV7-9 and TRBJ2-7, with TRBD1 matching over 10 bases. Germline lookup yields CDR1 SEHNR and CDR2 FQNEAQ (reference sequence). The CDR3 is made up of 15 amino acids. Germline trimming cut 0 bases from V and 10 bases from J; bases unmatched to any gene: 9. The chain's CDR3 is CASSLAGTGDYGQYF. CDR3 bases: TGTGCCAGCAGCTTAGCCGGGACAGGGGACTACGGACAGTACTTC.

This clone appeared a few times. The chain links TRBV15 to TRBJ1-2; tentative D call: TRBD1 (5 bases). V was clipped by 8 bases and J by 8 bases, with 9 bases between them. Germline lookup yields CDR1 LNHNV and CDR2 YYDKDF (reference sequence). CDR3 size: 10 residues. CDR3 in amino acids: CATFHRGYTF. The CDR3 bases are TGTGCCACCTTCCACAGGGGCTACACCTTC.

The V call is TRBV28, the J call TRBJ1-1; 7 nucleotides match TRBD1. The CDR3 spans 16 residues. V shed 2 bases and J 1 base; nucleotides not matched to a gene: 7. Germline CDR1 is MDHEN and CDR2 is SYDVKM. The CDR3 protein is CASSLTRGRGNTEAFF. In DNA form, the CDR3 reads TGTGCCAGCAGTTTAACAAGGGGGCGGGGGAACACTGAAGCTTTCTTT.

The chain uses TRBV6-5 and TRBJ1-3; TRBD1 might be the D (5 bases). V was pared by 10 bases and J by 0 bases, with 13 bases between. Germline V gives CDR1 MNHEY, CDR2 SVGAGI. CDR3 size: 14 residues. The CDR3 sequence: CATKVDNSGNTIYF. The CDR3 DNA reads TGTGCCACTAAGGTGGACAACTCTGGAAACACCATATATTTT.

CDR3 residues: CASSMRTPQGTGELFF. CDR3 DNA sequence: TGTGCCAGTAGTATGCGGACGCCCCAGGGCACCGGGGAGCTGTTTTTT. The J gene is TRBJ2-2, the V gene TRBV19, with D possibly TRBD1 on 5 matching bases. Trimming took off 3 bases at V and 4 bases at J, with 15 bases between the two ends. The germline V gene has CDR1 LNHDA and CDR2 SQIVND (reference sequence). The CDR3 covers 16 residues.

This clone has a single count. The CDR3 spells CASSPSGGRGYTF. CDR3 sequence (DNA): TGTGCCAGCAGCCCCTCGGGAGGCCGGGGCTACACCTTC. The chain joins TRBV12-3 or TRBV12-4 to TRBJ1-2; D unclear. This CDR3 spans 13 amino acids. With 6 bases removed from V and 8 bases from J, the gap between germline ends came to 16 bases.

CDR3 in amino acids: CASCSGWDNQPQHF. In DNA, the CDR3 is TGTGCCAGCTGCTCGGGGTGGGACAATCAGCCCCAGCATTTT. The chain combines TRBV28 with TRBJ1-5, with D unclear. The CDR3 is 14 amino acids. The germline V gene encodes CDR1 MDHEN and CDR2 SYDVKM. Trimming left V 8 bases short and J 3 bases short, with 14 bases between.

The chain is built from TRBV5-1 and TRBJ2-3, with 8 bases identical to TRBD1. Trimming at V came to 4 bases and at J to 2 bases, leaving 6 bases not matched to a gene. Looked up from germline, CDR1 is SGHRS and CDR2 is YFSETQ. The CDR3 loop spans 15 amino acids. DNA for the CDR3: TGCGCCAGCAGCATAAACAGGGGGAACACAGATACGCAGTATTTT. This gives the protein CASSINRGNTDTQYF. Filled out from reference TRBV5-1 and TRBJ2-3, the complete variable domain reads KAGVTQTPRYLIKTRGQQVTLSCSPISGHRSVSWYQQTPGQGLQFLFEYFSETQRNKGNFPGRFSGRQFSNSRSEMNVSTLELGDSALYLCASSINRGNTDTQYFGPGTRLTVL.

J is TRBJ2-3 and V is TRBV30, with D possibly being TRBD2 (6 bases). Germline V lookup: CDR1 GTSNPN, CDR2 SVGIG (reference sequence). CDR3 length: 14 amino acids. The ends were cut back, 5 bases at V and 1 base at J, with 13 bases in the middle. CDR3 DNA sequence: TGTGCCTGGGGGGCGGGACTTGGCACAGATACGCAGTATTTT. Its protein is CAWGAGLGTDTQYF.

The chain joins TRBV5-4 to TRBJ2-5; 7 positions agree with TRBD2. The CDR3 covers 15 residues. Trimming cost V 4 bases and J 5 bases; bases outside gene matches: 11. Germline values: CDR1 SGHNT, CDR2 YYREEE (reference sequence). CDR3 sequence reads: CASSLRGSGKETQYF. CDR3 nucleotide sequence: TGTGCCAGCAGCCTTCGGGGAAGCGGGAAGGAGACCCAGTACTTC. Looking up the rest from reference TRBV5-4 and TRBJ2-5 gives the full variable domain: ETGVTQSPTHLIKTRGQQVTLRCSSQSGHNTVSWYQQALGQGPQFIFQYYREEENGRGNFPPRFSGLQFPNYSSELNVNALELDDSALYLCASSLRGSGKETQYFGPGTRLLVL.

The chain couples TRBV18 to TRBJ2-1, with 11 nucleotides matching TRBD2. The ends lost 8 bases at V and 10 bases at J; junction bases unmatched: 13. This CDR3 has 15 amino acids. Germline V lookup: CDR1 KGHSH, CDR2 LQKENI. DNA for the CDR3: TGTGCCAGCCCCAGCCCGGGGCTAGCGGGAGGAGAGCAGTTCTTC. Translating it yields CASPSPGLAGGEQFF. Full variable domain (rest looked up from reference TRBV18 and TRBJ2-1): NAGVMQNPRHLVRRRGQEARLRCSPMKGHSHVYWYRQLPEEGLKFMVYLQKENIIDESGMPKERFSAEFPKEGPSILRIQQVVRGDSAAYFCASPSPGLAGGEQFFGPGTRLTVL.

The chain employs TRBV28 and TRBJ2-5, with D tentatively TRBD1 (5 bases). The CDR3 sequence is 14 residues long. Germline V lookup: CDR1 MDHEN, CDR2 SYDVKM. The germline V and J ends were trimmed by 6 bases and 1 base, with 12 bases remaining between them. CDR3 region: CASSPVDSQETQYF. DNA of the CDR3: TGTGCCAGCAGCCCAGTCGACAGCCAAGAGACCCAGTACTTC.

The chain uses TRBV30 and TRBJ2-1; the match to TRBD2 covers 8 bases. CDR1 is GTSNPN and CDR2 is SVGIG in the germline V gene (reference sequence). V lost 8 bases, J lost 7 bases, and 13 bases stayed unmatched. The CDR3 loop spans 14 amino acids. The CDR3 region is CAPPQRESRNEQFF. CDR3 DNA sequence: TGTGCCCCACCCCAGCGGGAGTCTAGAAATGAGCAGTTCTTC.

The CDR3 sequence: CASTGTSGRAYEQYF. The CDR3 DNA is TGTGCCAGCACCGGGACTAGCGGGAGGGCTTACGAGCAGTACTTC. The rearrangement links TRBV6-5 to TRBJ2-7; 16 nucleotides line up with TRBD2. The ends lost 7 bases at V and 4 bases at J; junction bases unmatched: 4. CDR1 and CDR2 (germline): MNHEY, SVGAGI. The CDR3 is 15 residues long.

The chain joins TRBV2 to TRBJ1-1; no firm D call. Between the trimmed V and J ends, which lost 7 bases and 0 bases, there was a span of 12 bases. CDR1 and CDR2 (germline): SNHLY, FYNNEI. This CDR3 is 14 amino acids long. The CDR3 DNA is TGTGCCAGCATCGATGGGCCGCTGAACACTGAAGCTTTCTTT. Encoded protein: CASIDGPLNTEAFF.